The entry below describes one TCR beta chain. The data are from a study of high-grade serous ovarian cancer treatment subgroups. Tumor samples were taken before definitive surgery or chemotherapy. V lost 1 base and J lost 10, with 8 bases in between. The CDR3 loop spans 13 amino acids. From germline, CDR1 is MNHEY and CDR2 SVGAGI. Produced via immunoSEQ multiplex PCR; TCRdb's table is partial and in-frame only. The sample has 9,600 or so clones; about three quarters are singletons. The sequence came from a human donor with high-grade serous ovarian cancer. Sequencing input: tumor tissue. The genes are TRBV6-5 and TRBJ1-6; D gene unclear. This CDR3 is CASSYFIGSPLHF. CDR3 DNA: TGTGCCAGCAGTTACTTCATAGGATCACCCCTCCACTTT.